These T cell receptor beta chains were read from a single sample in a study of blood T cell repertoires in COVID-19. Clones were read by immunoSEQ multiplex PCR, and TCRdb kept only the in-frame ones, dropping some. In the table there are about 59,000 clones, approximately 79% of which are singletons. Sequencing was carried out using peripheral blood. These receptors were collected from a woman in her sixties or seventies with acute or convalescent COVID-19. CDR3s include the opening cysteine and the closing phenylalanine or tryptophan. D genes are given only for firm matches. The size field is filled for only some rows; it gives once, few, many or a size class.

TRBV2	TRBJ2-3	-	-	TGTGCCAGTTACAAGGGGCAGGGGAGCACAGATACGCAGTATTTT	CASYKGQGSTDTQYF
TRBV5-1	TRBJ2-3	-	-	TGCGCCAGCAGCCCGTCCGGGAGACGGGGAGATACGCAGTATTTT	CASSPSGRRGDTQYF
TRBV28	TRBJ1-6	-	-	TGTGCCTCGGTCGACGGGGATAATTCACCCCTCCACTTT	CASVDGDNSPLHF
TRBV5-6	TRBJ1-6	few	-	TGTGCCAGCAGCTTGAGATCTACAGGGAAATACAATTCACCCCTCCACTTT	CASSLRSTGKYNSPLHF
TRBV7-8	TRBJ1-1	-	TRBD1	TGTGCCAGCAGCCGGGCCGGGACAGGGGCGCACACTGAAGCTTTCTTT	CASSRAGTGAHTEAFF
TRBV30	TRBJ1-6	-	-	TGTGCCTGGAGTGTACGTGATAGCTCCTATAATTCACCCCTCCACTTT	CAWSVRDSSYNSPLHF
TRBV27	TRBJ2-7	-	TRBD1	TGTGCCAGCAGCAGGGACAGAACGGTTTCTTACGAGCAGTACTTC	CASSRDRTVSYEQYF
TRBV15	TRBJ2-6	-	-	TGTGCCACCAGCAGAGTAACGGGGGCTGGGGCCAACGTCCTGACTTTC	CATSRVTGAGANVLTF
TRBV11-3	TRBJ2-2	-	TRBD1	TGTGCCAGCAGCTCCGGACAGGGGGCCGGGGAGCTGTTTTTT	CASSSGQGAGELFF
TRBV20-1	TRBJ2-1	-	-	TGCAGTGCCGATACTAACAATGAGCAGTTCTTC	CSADTNNEQFF
TRBV9	TRBJ2-1	-	TRBD2	TGTGCCAGCAGCCCACTAGCGGGGGGGATCAATGAGCAGTTCTTC	CASSPLAGGINEQFF
TRBV7-6	TRBJ2-1	-	-	TGTGCCAGCAGCTTTATAGGAGATGAGCAGTTCTTC	CASSFIGDEQFF
TRBV3-1/TRBV3-2	TRBJ2-7	-	TRBD1	TGTGCCAGCAGCCATTTAAATACAGGGGGAGAGCAGTACTTC	CASSHLNTGGEQYF
TRBV7-2	TRBJ1-3	-	-	TGTGCCAGCAGTTACAATATCGGGGACACCATATATTTT	CASSYNIGDTIYF
TRBV5-6	TRBJ2-3	-	TRBD1	TGTGCCAGCAGTCCACAGGGGGCCCTCACAGATACGCAGTATTTT	CASSPQGALTDTQYF
TRBV2	TRBJ1-6	few	-	TGTGCCAGCAGTGAAGCCGGAGAGCGGCATTCACCCCTCCACTTT	CASSEAGERHSPLHF
TRBV4-2	TRBJ2-2	-	TRBD2	TGTGCCAGCAGCCAAGAGATCCAGCGGGGGGGCACCGGGGAGCTGTTTTTT	CASSQEIQRGGTGELFF
TRBV25-1	TRBJ2-3	-	-	TGTGCCACTTCCCGCCAGGGCACAGATACGCAGTATTTT	CATSRQGTDTQYF
TRBV30	TRBJ1-1	-	TRBD1	TGTGCCTGGTTTGGACAGGGGGCGGCTGGTGAAGCTTTCTTT	CAWFGQGAAGEAFF
TRBV2	TRBJ2-7	-	-	TGTGCCAGCATTGACAGAACCTACGAGCAGTACTTC	CASIDRTYEQYF
TRBV28	TRBJ1-3	-	-	TGTGCCAGCAGTACGCAGGGGATGGGGGGAAACACCATATATTTT	CASSTQGMGGNTIYF
TRBV7-6	TRBJ1-1	-	TRBD1	TGTGCCAGCAGCTTCCTGGCAGGGGGCAACACTGAAGCTTTCTTT	CASSFLAGGNTEAFF
TRBV6-2/TRBV6-3	TRBJ2-1	-	-	TGTGCCAGCAGCATAACCCCCCGTCCGAGCAATGAGCAGTTCTTC	CASSITPRPSNEQFF
TRBV7-2	TRBJ2-7	-	-	TGTGCCAGCAGCCCTAATAGCAGGGGCGATGACTACGAGCAGTACTTC	CASSPNSRGDDYEQYF
TRBV6-1	TRBJ1-2	few	TRBD1	TGTGCCAGCAGTGAACGAATCCGTCAAGGACAGGTCTATGGCTACACCTTC	CASSERIRQGQVYGYTF
TRBV7-6	TRBJ2-1	-	TRBD2	TGTGCCAGCAGCCCGCACCCCTGGGGCTCTAGCGGGTACAATGAGCAGTTCTTC	CASSPHPWGSSGYNEQFF
TRBV9	TRBJ2-3	-	-	TGTGCCAGCAGCGTCTTCGGAGATACGCAGTATTTT	CASSVFGDTQYF
TRBV24-1	TRBJ2-7	once	-	TGTGCCACCAGTGACCCTGGGCAGGGGTCCTACGAGCAGTACTTC	CATSDPGQGSYEQYF
TRBV9	TRBJ2-1	-	TRBD2	TGTGCCAGCAACCCTAGCGGGGGGGCTCGGAATGAGCAGTTCTTC	CASNPSGGARNEQFF
TRBV30	TRBJ1-5	-	-	TGTGCCTGGAGTCAGGGGCGGCAACAGCCCCAGCATTTT	CAWSQGRQQPQHF
TRBV6-5	TRBJ2-5	-	TRBD1	TGTGCCAGCAGCTCGACAGGGTACGAGACCCAGTACTTC	CASSSTGYETQYF
TRBV9	TRBJ2-7	-	TRBD2	TGTGCCAGCAGTAGACTAGCGGGGTTCTACGAGCAGTACTTC	CASSRLAGFYEQYF
TRBV7-7	TRBJ2-2	-	-	TGTGCCAGCAGCCCCCGGGGGACCGGGGAGCTGTTTTTT	CASSPRGTGELFF
TRBV3-1/TRBV3-2	TRBJ2-5	-	-	TGTGCCAGCACCGGACAGCAAGAGACCCAGTACTTC	CASTGQQETQYF
TRBV4-1	TRBJ2-5	-	TRBD2	TGCGCCAGCAGCCAGGGGTCCAGCGGGGGGAGGGAGACCCAGTACTTC	CASSQGSSGGRETQYF
TRBV2	TRBJ1-4	-	-	TGTGCCAGCAGTGGACCAACCCGAGGTGAAAAACTGTTTTTT	CASSGPTRGEKLFF
TRBV7-2	TRBJ2-7	-	TRBD2	TGTGCCAGCAGCTTTAGCGGGACCGGATACGAGCAGTACTTC	CASSFSGTGYEQYF
TRBV6-6	TRBJ2-1	-	-	TGTGCCAGCAGCCCGGTGAGGGGGGGATGGAACAATGAGCAGTTCTTC	CASSPVRGGWNNEQFF
TRBV19	TRBJ2-7	-	-	TGTGCCAGTAGTCCCCTTTTCAGATCCTACGAGCAGTACTTC	CASSPLFRSYEQYF
TRBV5-8	TRBJ2-5	-	TRBD2	TGTGCCAGCAGTCATCGGGAGGGACAAGAGACCCAGTACTTC	CASSHREGQETQYF
TRBV6-5	TRBJ2-7	-	-	TGTGCCAGCAGTTACTCCGGGGACCAGGGGGAGCAGTACTTC	CASSYSGDQGEQYF
TRBV3-1/TRBV3-2	TRBJ2-3	-	TRBD1	TGTGCCAGCAGCCCGGACAGGGTGACAGATACGCAGTATTTT	CASSPDRVTDTQYF
TRBV6-1	TRBJ1-6	-	-	TGTGCCAGCAGTGATACGGGGACCTATAATTCACCCCTCCACTTT	CASSDTGTYNSPLHF
TRBV24-1	TRBJ2-3	-	-	TGTGCCACCAGTGATGCGGGCACAGATACGCAGTATTTT	CATSDAGTDTQYF
TRBV7-3	TRBJ2-2	-	-	TGTGCCAGCAGCTTAATTCAGGGTTTGGTGGACACCGGGGAGCTGTTTTTT	CASSLIQGLVDTGELFF
TRBV9	TRBJ1-3	few	-	TGTGCCAGCAGCGTCGACATCTCTGGAAACACCATATATTTT	CASSVDISGNTIYF
TRBV28	TRBJ1-1	few	-	TGTGCCAGCAGGATGCCGGTGAACACTGAAGCTTTCTTT	CASRMPVNTEAFF
TRBV4-1	TRBJ2-7	-	TRBD1	TGCGCCAGCAGCCAGGGACAGGGAGAGAATTCCTACGAGCAGTACTTC	CASSQGQGENSYEQYF
TRBV29-1	TRBJ2-5	-	TRBD1	TGCAGCGTTGAAGACCAACACCGGGACAGGGTTCGGGAGACCCAGTACTTC	CSVEDQHRDRVRETQYF
TRBV15	TRBJ2-3	once	TRBD2	TGTGCCACCAGCAGGGGGACTAGCGGCTTGGAGTATTTT	CATSRGTSGLEYF
TRBV19	TRBJ2-5	-	-	TGTGCCAGTAGGCGTCCAGGGTCCGGGGAGACCCAGTACTTC	CASRRPGSGETQYF
TRBV7-9	TRBJ2-3	many	TRBD2	TGTGCCAGCAGCTCCTGGACTAGCGGGCCAGATACGCAGTATTTT	CASSSWTSGPDTQYF
TRBV12-3/TRBV12-4	TRBJ2-1	-	-	TGTGCCAGCAGCCCGGACACCTACAATGAGCAGTTCTTC	CASSPDTYNEQFF
TRBV19	TRBJ2-3	-	TRBD2	TGTGCCAGTAGTATATCTACTAGCGGGGGGGCTGGTTTGCGAGATACGCAGTATTTT	CASSISTSGGAGLRDTQYF
TRBV29-1	TRBJ1-1	-	-	TGCAGCGTTGCGGGGCTGGGAGGTGTCCTCGAAGCTTTCTTT	CSVAGLGGVLEAFF
TRBV10-3	TRBJ2-2	-	TRBD1	TGTGCCATCAGTGAGGGACAGGGGCGGGACACCGGGGAGCTGTTTTTT	CAISEGQGRDTGELFF